This is a list of T cell receptor beta chains from one sample in a study of cytomegalovirus exposure and HLA in healthy donors. TCRdb keeps only in-frame clones here, not all; method: immunoSEQ multiplex PCR. The sample consists of 110,000 or so clones, roughly 70% of them appearing once. The sequenced material came from PBMCs. These receptors all stem from a man aged 18 to 29 in good health and CMV-seropositive. CDR3s include the opening cysteine and the closing phenylalanine or tryptophan. The order of the fields is J gene, CDR3 length, V gene, clone size, D gene, CDR3 protein, CDR3 DNA. The D gene is left open where the match is weak. Not all rows give a size; the values are once, few, many and, for expanded clones, a class.

TRBJ1-5,12,TRBV7-2,-,TRBD1,CASRGTAGPQHF,TGTGCCAGCAGGGGGACAGCGGGGCCCCAGCATTTT
TRBJ1-4,16,TRBV25-1,-,-,CASSEGEGRIGEKLFF,TGTGCCAGCAGTGAAGGTGAGGGCAGGATCGGAGAAAAACTGTTTTTT
TRBJ2-5,16,TRBV5-4,-,TRBD1,CASSLGEERTGGTQYF,TGTGCCAGCAGCTTGGGGGAGGAGAGGACAGGGGGGACCCAGTACTTC
TRBJ2-7,11,TRBV7-5,once,-,CVRSSPYEQYF,TGTGTCAGAAGCTCTCCCTACGAGCAGTACTTC
TRBJ2-1,12,TRBV7-6,few,TRBD1,CASGTGRNEQFF,TGTGCCAGTGGGACAGGGCGGAATGAGCAGTTCTTC
TRBJ2-2,15,TRBV27,-,TRBD2,CASSFFSGGTGELFF,TGTGCCAGCAGTTTTTTCAGCGGGGGAACCGGGGAGCTGTTTTTT
TRBJ2-1,15,TRBV5-6,-,-,CASSLGQGSYNEQFF,TGTGCCAGCAGCTTGGGCCAGGGATCCTACAATGAGCAGTTCTTC
TRBJ2-1,19,TRBV11-3,few,TRBD2,CASSLDLYFGGGRKDEQFF,TGTGCCAGCAGCTTAGATCTATATTTCGGCGGGGGGAGGAAAGATGAGCAGTTCTTC
TRBJ1-2,13,TRBV19,-,TRBD1,CASSIRDRHGYTF,TGTGCCAGTAGTATACGGGACAGGCATGGCTACACCTTC
TRBJ2-1,15,TRBV28,once,TRBD1,CASKVRTGGHNEQFF,TGTGCCAGCAAAGTCCGGACAGGGGGCCACAATGAGCAGTTCTTC
TRBJ2-3,16,TRBV5-4,few,-,CASSLRGGSSTDTQYF,TGTGCCAGCAGCTTGAGGGGGGGCTCTAGCACAGATACGCAGTATTTT
TRBJ2-2,14,TRBV5-1,few,TRBD1,CASSSTGVPGELFF,TGCGCCAGCAGCTCAACAGGGGTCCCCGGGGAGCTGTTTTTT
TRBJ2-3,15,TRBV2,-,-,CASVAQASGPDTQYF,TGTGCCAGCGTTGCGCAGGCGTCAGGTCCAGATACGCAGTATTTT
TRBJ2-2,18,TRBV4-1,few,TRBD1,CASSQDPGGVGPTGELFF,TGCGCCAGCAGCCAAGACCCAGGGGGAGTAGGTCCCACCGGGGAGCTGTTTTTT
TRBJ1-5,17,TRBV30,-,-,CAWSREGSGSGNQPQHF,TGTGCCTGGAGTCGGGAGGGCAGCGGGTCGGGCAATCAGCCCCAGCATTTT
TRBJ2-1,14,TRBV6-6,-,TRBD2,CASSVGGALNEQFF,TGTGCCAGCAGCGTCGGGGGGGCCCTCAATGAGCAGTTCTTC
TRBJ1-6,15,TRBV4-2,-,TRBD1,CASSQKTGMNSPLHF,TGTGCCAGCAGCCAAAAGACAGGGATGAATTCACCCCTCCACTTT
TRBJ2-1,14,TRBV10-1,-,-,CASSESFGRNEQFF,TGCGCCAGCAGTGAGTCGTTCGGTCGGAATGAGCAGTTCTTC